The TCR beta chain described here comes from a study of identical twins. The CDR3 runs 14 residues. V shed 6 bases, J shed 8 bases, and the junction held 14 bases outside the gene matches. CDR1 is SGHRS and CDR2 is YFSETQ in the germline V gene. About this clonotype itself: Its specificity is unknown.

General study points: Because invariant MAIT and iNKT cells could be present, zero-insertion analyses could be partly confounded. In beta out-of-frame sequences, the excess sharing between twins was weaker. Memory repertoires showed no such pattern, whereas abundant cord blood beta clonotypes carried fewer insertions.

Unique molecular identifiers were present on the cDNA, and a universal primer site came from template switching. Using its own MiXCR run on the 5' RACE reads, TCRdb lists one record per CDR3 protein. This sample has approximately 670,000 distinct CDR3 sequences, with roughly 6% found just once. This chain connects TRBV5-1 to TRBJ2-7; TRBD2 agrees at 7 bases. This receptor was obtained from a man younger than 35 in good health. Sequencing was done on a sample of naive T cells sorted from blood. For the CDR3, the DNA is TGCGCCAGCACCCTCCGGCTAGCGGAAACGCAGCAGTACGTC. This gives the protein CASTLRLAETQQYV.